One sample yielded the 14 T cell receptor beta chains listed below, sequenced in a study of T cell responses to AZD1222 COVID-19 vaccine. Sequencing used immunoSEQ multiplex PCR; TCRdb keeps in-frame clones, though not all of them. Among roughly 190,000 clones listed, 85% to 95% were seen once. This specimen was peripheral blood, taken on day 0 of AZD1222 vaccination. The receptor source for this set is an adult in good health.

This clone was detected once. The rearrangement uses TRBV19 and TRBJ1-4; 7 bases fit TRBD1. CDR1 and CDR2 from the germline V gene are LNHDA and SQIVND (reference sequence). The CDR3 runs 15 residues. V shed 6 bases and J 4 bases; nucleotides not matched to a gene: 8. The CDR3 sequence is CASRPDRSFNEKLFF. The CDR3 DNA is TGTGCCAGTAGACCGGACAGGTCGTTTAATGAAAAACTGTTTTTT.

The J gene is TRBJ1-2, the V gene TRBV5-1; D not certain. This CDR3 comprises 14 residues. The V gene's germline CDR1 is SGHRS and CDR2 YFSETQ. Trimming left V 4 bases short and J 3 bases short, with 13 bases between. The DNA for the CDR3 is TGCGCCAGCAGCCTCCCGGCAGCCCACTATGGCTACACCTTC. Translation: CASSLPAAHYGYTF.

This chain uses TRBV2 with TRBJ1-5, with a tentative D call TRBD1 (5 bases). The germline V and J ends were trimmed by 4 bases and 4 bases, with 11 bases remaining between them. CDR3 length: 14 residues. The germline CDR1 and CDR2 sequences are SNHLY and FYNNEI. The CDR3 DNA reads TGTGCCAGCAGTGGCCCGGGGGAGAATCAGCCCCAGCATTTT. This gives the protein CASSGPGENQPQHF.

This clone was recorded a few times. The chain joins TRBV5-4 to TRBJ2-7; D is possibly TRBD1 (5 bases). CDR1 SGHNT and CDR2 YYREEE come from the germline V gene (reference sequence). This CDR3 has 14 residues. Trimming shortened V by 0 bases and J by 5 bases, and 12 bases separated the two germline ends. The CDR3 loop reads CASSLAIRGDEQYF. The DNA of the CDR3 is TGTGCCAGCAGCTTGGCCATTAGGGGTGACGAGCAGTACTTC.

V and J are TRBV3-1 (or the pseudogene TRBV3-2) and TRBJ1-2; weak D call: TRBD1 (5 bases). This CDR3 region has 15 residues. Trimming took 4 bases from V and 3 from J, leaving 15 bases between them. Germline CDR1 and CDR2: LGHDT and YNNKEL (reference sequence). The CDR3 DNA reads TGTGCCAGCAGCCCCCGCCAGGGCGCGGACTATGGCTACACCTTC. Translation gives CASSPRQGADYGYTF.

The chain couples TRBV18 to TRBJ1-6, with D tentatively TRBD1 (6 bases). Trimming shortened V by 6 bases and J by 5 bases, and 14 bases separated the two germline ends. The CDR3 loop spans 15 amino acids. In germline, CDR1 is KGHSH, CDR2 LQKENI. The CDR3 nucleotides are TGTGCCAGCTCGCGCCTCAGGGGTAATAATTCACCCCTCCACTTT. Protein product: CASSRLRGNNSPLHF. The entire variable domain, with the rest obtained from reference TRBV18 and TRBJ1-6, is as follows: NAGVMQNPRHLVRRRGQEARLRCSPMKGHSHVYWYRQLPEEGLKFMVYLQKENIIDESGMPKERFSAEFPKEGPSILRIQQVVRGDSAAYFCASSRLRGNNSPLHFGNGTRLTVT.

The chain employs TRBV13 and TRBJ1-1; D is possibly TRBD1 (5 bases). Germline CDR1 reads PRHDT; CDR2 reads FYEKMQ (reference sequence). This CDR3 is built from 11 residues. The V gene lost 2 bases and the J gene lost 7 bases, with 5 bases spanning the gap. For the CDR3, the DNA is TGTGCCAGCAGCTTAAGGGGTGAAGCTTTCTTT. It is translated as CASSLRGEAFF.

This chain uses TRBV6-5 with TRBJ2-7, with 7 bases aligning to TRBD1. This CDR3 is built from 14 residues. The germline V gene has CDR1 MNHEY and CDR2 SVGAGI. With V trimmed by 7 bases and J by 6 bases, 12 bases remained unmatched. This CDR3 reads CASTTIQGEREQYF. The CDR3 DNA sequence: TGTGCCAGCACCACGATCCAGGGGGAACGCGAGCAGTACTTC.

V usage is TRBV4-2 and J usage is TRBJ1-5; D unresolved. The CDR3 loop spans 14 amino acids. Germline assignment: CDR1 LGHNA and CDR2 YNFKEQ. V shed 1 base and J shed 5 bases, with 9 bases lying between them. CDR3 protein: CASSQVQTYQPQHF. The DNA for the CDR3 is TGTGCCAGCAGCCAAGTCCAGACATATCAGCCCCAGCATTTT.

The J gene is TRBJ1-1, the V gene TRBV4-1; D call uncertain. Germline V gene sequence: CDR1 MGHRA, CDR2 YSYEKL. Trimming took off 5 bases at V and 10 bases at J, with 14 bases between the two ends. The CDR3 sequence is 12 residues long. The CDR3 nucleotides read TGCGCCAGCAGCAATCAAGAGGGCTCAGCTTTCTTT. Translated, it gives CASSNQEGSAFF.

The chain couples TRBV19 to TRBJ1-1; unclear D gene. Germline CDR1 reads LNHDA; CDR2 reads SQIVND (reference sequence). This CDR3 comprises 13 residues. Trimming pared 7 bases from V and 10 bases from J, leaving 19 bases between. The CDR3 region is CASTLMLGVGAFF. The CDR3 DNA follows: TGTGCCAGTACCCTTATGCTCGGGGTTGGAGCTTTCTTT.

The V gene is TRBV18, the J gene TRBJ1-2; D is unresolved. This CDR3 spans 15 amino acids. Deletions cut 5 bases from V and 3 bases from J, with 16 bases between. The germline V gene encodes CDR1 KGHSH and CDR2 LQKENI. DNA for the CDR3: TGTGCCAGCTCAGGCCCGACGGGGTCACACTATGGCTACACCTTC. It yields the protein CASSGPTGSHYGYTF.

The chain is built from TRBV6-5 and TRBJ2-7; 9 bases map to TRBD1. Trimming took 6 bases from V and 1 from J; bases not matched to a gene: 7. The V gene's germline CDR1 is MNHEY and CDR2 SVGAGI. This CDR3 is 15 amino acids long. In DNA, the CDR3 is TGTGCCAGCAGCACAACCGGGACAGGGTCCTACGAGCAGTACTTC. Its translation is CASSTTGTGSYEQYF.

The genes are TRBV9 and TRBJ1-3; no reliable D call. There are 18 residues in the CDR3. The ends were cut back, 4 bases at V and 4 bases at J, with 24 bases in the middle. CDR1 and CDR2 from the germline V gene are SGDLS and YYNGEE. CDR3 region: CASSPQNPGILDGNTIYF. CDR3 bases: TGTGCCAGCAGCCCCCAAAACCCCGGGATTCTAGACGGAAACACCATATATTTT.